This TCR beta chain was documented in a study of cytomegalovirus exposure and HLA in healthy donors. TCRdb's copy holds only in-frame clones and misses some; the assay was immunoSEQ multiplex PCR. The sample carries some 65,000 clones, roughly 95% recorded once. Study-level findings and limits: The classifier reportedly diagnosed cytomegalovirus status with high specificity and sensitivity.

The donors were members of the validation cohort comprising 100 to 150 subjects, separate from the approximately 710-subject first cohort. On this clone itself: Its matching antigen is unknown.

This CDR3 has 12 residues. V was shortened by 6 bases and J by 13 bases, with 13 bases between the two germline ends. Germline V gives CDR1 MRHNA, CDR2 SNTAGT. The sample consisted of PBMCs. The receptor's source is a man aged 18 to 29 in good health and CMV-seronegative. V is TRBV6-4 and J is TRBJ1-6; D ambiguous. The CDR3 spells CASRQSGGPLHF. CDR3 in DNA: TGTGCCAGCAGGCAATCAGGAGGTCCCCTCCACTTT.